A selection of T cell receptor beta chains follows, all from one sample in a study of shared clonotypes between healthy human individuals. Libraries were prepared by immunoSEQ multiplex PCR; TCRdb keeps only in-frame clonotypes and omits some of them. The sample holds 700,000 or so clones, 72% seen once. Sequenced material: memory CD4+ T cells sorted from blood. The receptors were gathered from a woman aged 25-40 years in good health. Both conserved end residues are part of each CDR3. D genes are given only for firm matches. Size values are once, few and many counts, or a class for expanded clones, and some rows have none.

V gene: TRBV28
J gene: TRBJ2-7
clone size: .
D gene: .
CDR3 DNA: TGTGCCAGCAGTTTCTGGGGCGAGCAGTACTTC
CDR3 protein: CASSFWGEQYF

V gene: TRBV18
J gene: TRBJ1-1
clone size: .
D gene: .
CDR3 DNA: TGTGCCAGCTCACCACGAAGGGATACCCCTGAAGCTTTCTTT
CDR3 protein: CASSPRRDTPEAFF

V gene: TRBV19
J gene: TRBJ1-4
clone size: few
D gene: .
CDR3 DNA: TGTGCCAGTAGTATGCTGGATGAAAAACTGTTTTTT
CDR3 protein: CASSMLDEKLFF

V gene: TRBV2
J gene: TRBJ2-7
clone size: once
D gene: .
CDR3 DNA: TGTGCCAGCGGGCCTCGGGACCATCGGTACGAGCAGTACTTC
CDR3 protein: CASGPRDHRYEQYF

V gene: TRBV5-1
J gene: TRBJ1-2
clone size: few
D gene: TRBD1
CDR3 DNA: TGCGCCAGCAGCCCGGACAGGGCCAGCTACACCTTC
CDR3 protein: CASSPDRASYTF

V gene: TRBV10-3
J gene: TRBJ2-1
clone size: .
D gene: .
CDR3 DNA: TGTGCCATCAGTGCCGCGGGTAGGGAGCAGTTCTTC
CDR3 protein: CAISAAGREQFF

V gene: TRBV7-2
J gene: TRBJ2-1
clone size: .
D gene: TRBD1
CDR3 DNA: TGTGCCAGCAGCTCGCAGGGGGTCTCCTACAATGAGCAGTTCTTC
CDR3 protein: CASSSQGVSYNEQFF

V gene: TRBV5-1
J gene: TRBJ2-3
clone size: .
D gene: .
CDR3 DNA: TGCGCCAGCAGAACAAAGGAGGCAGATACGCAGTATTTT
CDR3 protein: CASRTKEADTQYF

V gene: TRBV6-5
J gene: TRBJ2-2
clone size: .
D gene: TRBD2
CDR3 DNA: TGTGCCAGCAGTTACTCTAGCGGGAGTACCCCCGGGGAGCTGTTTTTT
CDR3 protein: CASSYSSGSTPGELFF

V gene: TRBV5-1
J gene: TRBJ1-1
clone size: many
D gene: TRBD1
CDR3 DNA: TGCGCCAGCAGCTCCGGGACAGGGGGCACTGAAGCTTTCTTT
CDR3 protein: CASSSGTGGTEAFF

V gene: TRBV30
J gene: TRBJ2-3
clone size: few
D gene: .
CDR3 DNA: TGTGCCTGGAGTGTAGGGGGGGCTCGGACAGATACGCAGTATTTT
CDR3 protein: CAWSVGGARTDTQYF

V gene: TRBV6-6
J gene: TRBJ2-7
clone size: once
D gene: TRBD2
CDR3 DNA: TGTGCCAGCAGTTACTCGAGCGGGAGGGTATACGAGCAGTACTTC
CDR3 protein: CASSYSSGRVYEQYF

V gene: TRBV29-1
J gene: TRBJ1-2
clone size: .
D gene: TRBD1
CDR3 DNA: TGCAGCGTTGGCACAGGGGCTAACTATGGCTACACCTTC
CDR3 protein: CSVGTGANYGYTF

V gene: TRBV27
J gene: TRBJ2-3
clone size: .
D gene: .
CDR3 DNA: TGTGCCAGCAGTTTTAAGGGCACAGATACGCAGTATTTT
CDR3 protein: CASSFKGTDTQYF

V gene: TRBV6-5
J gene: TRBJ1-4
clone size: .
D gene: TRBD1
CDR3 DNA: TGTGCCAGCAGTTACTACGGACAGGGCAATGAAAAACTGTTTTTT
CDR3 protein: CASSYYGQGNEKLFF

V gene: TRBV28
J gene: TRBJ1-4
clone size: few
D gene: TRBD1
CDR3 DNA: TGTGCCAGCAGTCGGGACAGGGCGACTGAAAAACTGTTTTTT
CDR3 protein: CASSRDRATEKLFF

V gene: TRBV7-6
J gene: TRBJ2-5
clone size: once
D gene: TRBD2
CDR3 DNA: TGTGCCAGCAGCTTCGGGACTAGCGGCCAAGAGACCCAGTACTTC
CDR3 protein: CASSFGTSGQETQYF

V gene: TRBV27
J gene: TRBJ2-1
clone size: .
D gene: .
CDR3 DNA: TGTGCCAGCAGTTTATTGTCCTCGCCGCTCTCCAATGAGCAGTTCTTC
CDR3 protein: CASSLLSSPLSNEQFF

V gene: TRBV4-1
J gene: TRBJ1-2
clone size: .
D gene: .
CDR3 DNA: TGCGCCAGCAGCCAACTAGTGCGACAGGCAGAGGATGGCTACACCTTC
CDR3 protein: CASSQLVRQAEDGYTF

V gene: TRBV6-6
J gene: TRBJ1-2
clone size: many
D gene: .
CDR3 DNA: TGTGCCAGCAGTTACGACAGGAAGGGCTACACCTTC
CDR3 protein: CASSYDRKGYTF

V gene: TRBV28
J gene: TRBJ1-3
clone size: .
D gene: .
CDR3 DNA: TGTGCCAGCAGTTTCGAGAGGGCCGACACCATATATTTT
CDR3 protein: CASSFERADTIYF

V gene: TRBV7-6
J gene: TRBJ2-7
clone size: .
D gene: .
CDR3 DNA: TGTGCCAGCAGCAACCTCTACGAGCAGTACTTC
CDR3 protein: CASSNLYEQYF

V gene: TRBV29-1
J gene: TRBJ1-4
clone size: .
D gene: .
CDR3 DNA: TGCAGCGTTCGAGGAGGTAGTGAAAAACTGTTTTTT
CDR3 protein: CSVRGGSEKLFF

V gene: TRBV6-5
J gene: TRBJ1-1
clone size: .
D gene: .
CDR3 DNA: TGTGCCAGCAGTTCCACAGACAGGCCGGGTGGTGAAGCTTTCTTT
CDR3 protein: CASSSTDRPGGEAFF

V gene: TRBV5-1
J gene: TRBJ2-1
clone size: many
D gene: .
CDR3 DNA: TGCGCCAGCAGCCAGGACAGCCTCGGCTACAATGAGCAGTTCTTC
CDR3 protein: CASSQDSLGYNEQFF

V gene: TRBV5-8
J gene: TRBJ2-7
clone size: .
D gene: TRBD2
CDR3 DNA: TGTGCCAGCAGCTTGTTCCTAGCGGGAGAAACCTCCTACGAGCAGTACTTC
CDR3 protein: CASSLFLAGETSYEQYF

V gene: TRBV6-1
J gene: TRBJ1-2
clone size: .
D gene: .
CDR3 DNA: TGTGCCAGCAGTGAAGCGACAGGAATCTATGGCTACACCTTC
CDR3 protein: CASSEATGIYGYTF

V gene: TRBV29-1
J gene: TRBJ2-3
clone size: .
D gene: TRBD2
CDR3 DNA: TGCAGCGTTGACGGCGGGAGGCCGGGGGATACGCAGTATTTT
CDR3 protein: CSVDGGRPGDTQYF

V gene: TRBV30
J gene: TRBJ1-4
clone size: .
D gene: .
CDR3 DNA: TGTGCCTGGAGTCCCACGGGGAGGCCAGGGGAAAAACTGTTTTTT
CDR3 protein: CAWSPTGRPGEKLFF

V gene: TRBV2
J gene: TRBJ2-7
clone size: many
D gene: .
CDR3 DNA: TGTGCCAGCACGCTCAAGGTCGAGCAGTACTTC
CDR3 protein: CASTLKVEQYF

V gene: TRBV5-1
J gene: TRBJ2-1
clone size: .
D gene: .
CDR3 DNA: TGCGCCAGCAGCTTTTCCAGCGGGTCGTACAATGAGCAGTTCTTC
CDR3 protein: CASSFSSGSYNEQFF

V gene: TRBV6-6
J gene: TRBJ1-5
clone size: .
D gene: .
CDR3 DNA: TGTGCCAGCAGTCGCGACACCAGCAATCAGCCCCAGCATTTT
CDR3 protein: CASSRDTSNQPQHF

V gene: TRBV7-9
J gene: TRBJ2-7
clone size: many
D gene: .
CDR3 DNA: TGTGCCAGCAGCCGACTAGACCACGAGCAGTACTTC
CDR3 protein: CASSRLDHEQYF

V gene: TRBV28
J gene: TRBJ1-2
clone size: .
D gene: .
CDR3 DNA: TGTGCCAGCACCCCGGGGGATGTCAGGGGCTACACCTTC
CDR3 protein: CASTPGDVRGYTF

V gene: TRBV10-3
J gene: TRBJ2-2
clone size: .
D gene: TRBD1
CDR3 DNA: TGTGCCATCAGTCAATCGACAGGGTCCAACACCGGGGAGCTGTTTTTT
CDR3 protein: CAISQSTGSNTGELFF

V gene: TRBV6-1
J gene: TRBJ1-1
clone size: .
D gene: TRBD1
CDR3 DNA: TGTGCCAGCACACAACAGGGGTACACTGAAGCTTTCTTT
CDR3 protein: CASTQQGYTEAFF

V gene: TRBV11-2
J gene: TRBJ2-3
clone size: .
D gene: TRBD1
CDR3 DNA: TGTGCCAGCAGCTTCCTGGGACAGGACACAGATACGCAGTATTTT
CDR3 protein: CASSFLGQDTDTQYF

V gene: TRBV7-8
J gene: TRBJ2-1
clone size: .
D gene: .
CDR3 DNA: TGTGCCAGCAGCTCCAGGGGGGGAGGAAAGTTCTTC
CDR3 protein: CASSSRGGGKFF

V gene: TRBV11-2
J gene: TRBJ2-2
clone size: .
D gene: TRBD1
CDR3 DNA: TGTGCCAGCAGCTTCCCCAGGACAGGGCCGAACACCGGGGAGCTGTTTTTT
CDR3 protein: CASSFPRTGPNTGELFF